The present TCR beta chain was sequenced within a study of T cells in lung cancer brain metastases. V was pared by 1 base and J by 1 base, with 5 bases of the junction left unmatched. From germline, CDR1 is SGHNT and CDR2 YYREEE (reference sequence). The CDR3 contains 15 residues. Paired samples had equal genomic DNA input, ranging about 2 to 5 ug. TCRdb's copy holds only in-frame clones and misses some; the assay was immunoSEQ multiplex PCR. The data contain several thousand clones, approximately 85% of them seen just once; the ten biggest clones take up 2% to 3%. This clone was counted a single time.

V gene TRBV5-4 combines with J gene TRBJ2-7, with TRBD1 matching 7 bases. The sequenced sample was tumor tissue from the primary lung tumor. This clonotype was sampled from a man aged 50-60 years with non-small cell lung cancer. CDR3 sequence reads: CASSLRQGESYEQYF. CDR3 sequence (DNA): TGTGCCAGCAGCTTGAGGCAGGGGGAATCCTACGAGCAGTACTTC.